The clone carrying this T cell receptor beta chain occurred once. Its target is unknown. Germline V gene lookup returns CDR1 SGHRS and CDR2 YFSETQ. Trimming stripped 2 bases from V and 3 bases from J, with 12 bases between. The CDR3 totals 15 residues. Unique molecular identifiers were incorporated during preparation of the TCRbeta library. TCRdb fed the PCR reads into MiXCR, producing one record per CDR3 protein. Of fewer than 500,000 distinct CDR3 sequences detected, over 40% appear once; the ten largest clones hold approximately 25%. The record originates from a study of T-cell reconstitution after alpha-beta-depleted transplantation in children. Findings and caveats of the study: From newly produced T cells came most of the T-cell counts and diversity one year after transplant. Recipient T cells and thymic progenitors that survived were the source of the high TCRbeta diversity seen at day 60 in some patients. It was reported that alpha-beta T cells came from several hundred expanded graft clones (about two months after transplant).

This specimen was PBMCs, taken before TCRalphabeta/CD19-depleted stem cell transplant. The chain joins TRBV5-1 to TRBJ2-1; weak D call: TRBD2 (7 bases). This TCR was sampled from a girl aged 2 to 9 with aplastic anemia, due to receive a stem cell transplant. The CDR3 reads CASSFTAGHYNEQFF. Here the CDR3 DNA reads TGCGCCAGCAGCTTTACAGCGGGACACTACAATGAGCAGTTCTTC.